This paragraph covers one T cell receptor (beta chain) sequence. Antigen unknown. TCR cDNA received a 3' ligated oligonucleotide that carried a UMI. Trimming left V 1 base short and J 4 bases short, with 16 bases between. The V gene's germline CDR1 is LNHNV and CDR2 YYDKDF (reference sequence). The CDR3 runs to 16 residues. This entry is derived from a study of naive and memory T cell subsets. Whole-study findings and limits: TCR transcript changes with activation or differentiation may affect this RNA method.

Ligated cDNA underwent four rounds of PCR with nested alpha and beta constant region primers and SP2. TCRdb reprocessed the 5' RACE reads via MiXCR and lists one record per CDR3 protein. The sample gives 55,000 to 65,000 distinct CDR3 sequences, 6% to 8.5% of which show up once; about 19% is in the top ten. The chain uses TRBV15 and TRBJ1-1; tentative D call: TRBD1 (6 bases). The clonotype originates from a female donor in good health. The CDR3 nucleotides are TGTGCCACCAGCAGAGGAGGTGTAGGGGGAAGCACTGAAGCTTTCTTT. This sequence encodes CATSRGGVGGSTEAFF. The full variable domain, rest sourced from reference TRBV15 and TRBJ1-1, is DAMVIQNPRYQVTQFGKPVTLSCSQTLNHNVMYWYQQKSSQAPKLLFHYYDKDFNNEADTPDNFQSRRPNTSFCFLDIRSPGLGDTAMYLCATSRGGVGGSTEAFFGQGTRLTVV.